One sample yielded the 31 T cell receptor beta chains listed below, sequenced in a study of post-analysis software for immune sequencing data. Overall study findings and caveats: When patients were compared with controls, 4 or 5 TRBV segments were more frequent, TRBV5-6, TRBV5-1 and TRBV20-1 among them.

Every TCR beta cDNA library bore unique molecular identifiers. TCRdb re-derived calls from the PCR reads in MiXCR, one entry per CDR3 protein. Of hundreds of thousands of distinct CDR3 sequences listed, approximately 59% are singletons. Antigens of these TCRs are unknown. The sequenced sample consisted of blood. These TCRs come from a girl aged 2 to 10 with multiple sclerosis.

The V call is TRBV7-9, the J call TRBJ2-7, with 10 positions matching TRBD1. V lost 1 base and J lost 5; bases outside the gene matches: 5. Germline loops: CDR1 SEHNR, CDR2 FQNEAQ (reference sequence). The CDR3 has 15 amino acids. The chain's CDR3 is CASSLVGTGVNEQYF. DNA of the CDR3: TGTGCCAGCAGCTTAGTCGGGACAGGGGTTAACGAGCAGTACTTC.

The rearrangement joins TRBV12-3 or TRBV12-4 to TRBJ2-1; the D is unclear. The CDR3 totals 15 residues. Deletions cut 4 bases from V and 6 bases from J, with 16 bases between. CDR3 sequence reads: CASSSYTAAVNEQFF. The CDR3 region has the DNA TGTGCCAGCAGTTCTTACACGGCCGCCGTCAATGAGCAGTTCTTC.

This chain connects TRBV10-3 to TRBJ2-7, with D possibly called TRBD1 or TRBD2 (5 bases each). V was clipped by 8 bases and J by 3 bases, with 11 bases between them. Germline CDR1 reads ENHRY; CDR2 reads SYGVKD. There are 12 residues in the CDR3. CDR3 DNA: TGTGCCATCTCACAGGACTTCTACGAGCAGTACTTC. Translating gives CAISQDFYEQYF.

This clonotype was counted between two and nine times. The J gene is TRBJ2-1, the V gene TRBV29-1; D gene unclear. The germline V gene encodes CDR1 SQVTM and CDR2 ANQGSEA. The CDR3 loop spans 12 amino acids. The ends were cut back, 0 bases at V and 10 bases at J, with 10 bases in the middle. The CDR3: CSVEDGQPEQFF. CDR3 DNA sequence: TGCAGCGTTGAAGATGGGCAGCCCGAGCAGTTCTTC.

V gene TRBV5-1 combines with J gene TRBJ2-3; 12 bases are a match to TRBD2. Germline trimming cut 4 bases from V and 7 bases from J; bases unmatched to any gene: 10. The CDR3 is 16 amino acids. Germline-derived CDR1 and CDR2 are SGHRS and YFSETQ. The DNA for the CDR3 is TGCGCCAGCAGCCTATCTAGCGGGAGGGCCGTAAATACGCAGTATTTT. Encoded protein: CASSLSSGRAVNTQYF.

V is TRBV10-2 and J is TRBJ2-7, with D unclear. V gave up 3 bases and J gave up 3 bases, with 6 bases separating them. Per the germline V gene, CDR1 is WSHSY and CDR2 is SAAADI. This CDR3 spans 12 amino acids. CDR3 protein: CASSDVDYEQYF. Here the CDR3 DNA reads TGCGCCAGCAGTGATGTGGACTACGAGCAGTACTTC.

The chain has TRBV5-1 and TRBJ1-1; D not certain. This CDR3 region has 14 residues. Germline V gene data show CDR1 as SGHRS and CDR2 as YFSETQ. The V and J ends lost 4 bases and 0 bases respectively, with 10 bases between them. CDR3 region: CASSAGSLNTEAFF. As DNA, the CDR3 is TGCGCCAGCAGCGCCGGATCCTTGAACACTGAAGCTTTCTTT.

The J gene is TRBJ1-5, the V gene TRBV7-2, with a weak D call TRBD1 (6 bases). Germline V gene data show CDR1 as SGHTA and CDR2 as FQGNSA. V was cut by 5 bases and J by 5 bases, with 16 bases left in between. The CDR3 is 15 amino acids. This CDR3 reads CASSMAGQSYQPQHF. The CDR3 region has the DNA TGTGCCAGCAGCATGGCCGGACAGTCTTATCAGCCCCAGCATTTT.

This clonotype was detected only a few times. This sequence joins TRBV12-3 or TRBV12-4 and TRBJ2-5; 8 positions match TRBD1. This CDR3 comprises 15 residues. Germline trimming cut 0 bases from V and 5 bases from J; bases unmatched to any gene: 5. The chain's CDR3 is CASSLADRAGETQYF. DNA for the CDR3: TGTGCCAGCAGTTTAGCGGACAGGGCTGGGGAGACCCAGTACTTC.

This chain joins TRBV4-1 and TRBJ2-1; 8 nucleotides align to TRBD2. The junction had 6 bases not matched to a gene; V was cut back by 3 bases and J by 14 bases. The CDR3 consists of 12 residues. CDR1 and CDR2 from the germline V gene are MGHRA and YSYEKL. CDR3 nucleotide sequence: TGCGCCAGCAGCCAGCCTGGCGGGAGGAAGTTCTTC. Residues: CASSQPGGRKFF.

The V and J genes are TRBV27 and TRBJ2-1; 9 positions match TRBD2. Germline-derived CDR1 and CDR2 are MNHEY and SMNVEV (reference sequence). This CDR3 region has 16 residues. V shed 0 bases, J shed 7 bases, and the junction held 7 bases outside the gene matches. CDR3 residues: CASSLSLAGTLNEQFF. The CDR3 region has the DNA TGTGCCAGCAGTTTATCCCTAGCGGGGACACTTAATGAGCAGTTCTTC.

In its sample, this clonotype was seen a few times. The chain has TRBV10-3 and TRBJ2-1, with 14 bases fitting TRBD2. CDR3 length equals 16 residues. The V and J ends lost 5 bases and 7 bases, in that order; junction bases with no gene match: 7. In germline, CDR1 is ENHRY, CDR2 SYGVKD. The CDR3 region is CAISLFGTSGRNEQFF. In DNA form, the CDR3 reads TGTGCCATCAGTTTATTCGGGACTAGCGGGAGAAATGAGCAGTTCTTC.

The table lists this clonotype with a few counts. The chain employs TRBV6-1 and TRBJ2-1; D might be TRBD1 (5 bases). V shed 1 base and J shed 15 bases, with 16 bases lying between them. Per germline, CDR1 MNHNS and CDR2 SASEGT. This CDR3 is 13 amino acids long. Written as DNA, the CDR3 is TGTGCCAGCAGTGAAGACTCCCAGGGTCTAGGGTTCTTC. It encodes CASSEDSQGLGFF.

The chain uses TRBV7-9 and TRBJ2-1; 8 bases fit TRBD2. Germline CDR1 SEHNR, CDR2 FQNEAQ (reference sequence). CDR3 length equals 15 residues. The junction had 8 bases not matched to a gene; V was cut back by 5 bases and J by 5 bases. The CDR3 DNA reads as TGTGCCAGCAGCCGAGCGGGAGAGGTTGACAATGAGCAGTTCTTC. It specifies CASSRAGEVDNEQFF.

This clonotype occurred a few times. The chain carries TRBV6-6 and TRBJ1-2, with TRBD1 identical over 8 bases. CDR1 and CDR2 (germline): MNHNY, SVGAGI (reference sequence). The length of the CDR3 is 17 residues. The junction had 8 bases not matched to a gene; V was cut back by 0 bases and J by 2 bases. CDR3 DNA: TGTGCCAGCAGTTACTCAAAGCCTAGACAGGGGAACTATGGCTACACCTTC. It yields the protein CASSYSKPRQGNYGYTF.

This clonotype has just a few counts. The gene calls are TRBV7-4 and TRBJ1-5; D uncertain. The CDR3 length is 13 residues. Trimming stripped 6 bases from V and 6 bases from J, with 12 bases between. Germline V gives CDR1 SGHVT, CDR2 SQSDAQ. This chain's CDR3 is CASRSRGCQPQHF. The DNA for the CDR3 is TGTGCCAGCAGATCCCGAGGATGTCAGCCCCAGCATTTT.

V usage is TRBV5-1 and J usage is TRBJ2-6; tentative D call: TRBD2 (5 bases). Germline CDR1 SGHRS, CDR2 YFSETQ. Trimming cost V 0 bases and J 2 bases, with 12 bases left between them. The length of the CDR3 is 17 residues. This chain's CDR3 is CASSLAEVLPGANVLTF. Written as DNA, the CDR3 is TGCGCCAGCAGCTTGGCGGAGGTCCTACCTGGGGCCAACGTCCTGACTTTC. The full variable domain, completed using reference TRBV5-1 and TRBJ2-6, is KAGVTQTPRYLIKTRGQQVTLSCSPISGHRSVSWYQQTPGQGLQFLFEYFSETQRNKGNFPGRFSGRQFSNSRSEMNVSTLELGDSALYLCASSLAEVLPGANVLTFGAGSRLTVL.

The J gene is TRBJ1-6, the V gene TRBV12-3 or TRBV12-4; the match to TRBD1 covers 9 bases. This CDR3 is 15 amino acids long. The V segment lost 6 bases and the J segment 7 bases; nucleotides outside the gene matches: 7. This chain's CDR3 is CASSETGTGNSPLHF. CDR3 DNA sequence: TGTGCCAGCAGCGAAACCGGGACAGGGAATTCACCCCTCCACTTT.

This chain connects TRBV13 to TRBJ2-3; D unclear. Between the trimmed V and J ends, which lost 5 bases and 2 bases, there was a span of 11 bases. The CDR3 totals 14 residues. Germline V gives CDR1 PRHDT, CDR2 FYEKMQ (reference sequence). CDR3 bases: TGTGCCAGCAGCCCATTAAGGGTCACAGATACGCAGTATTTT. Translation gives CASSPLRVTDTQYF.

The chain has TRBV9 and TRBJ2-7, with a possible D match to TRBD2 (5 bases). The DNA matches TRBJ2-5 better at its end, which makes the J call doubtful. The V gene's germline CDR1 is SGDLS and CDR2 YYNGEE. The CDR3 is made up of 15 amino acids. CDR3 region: CASSPRDSARETQYF. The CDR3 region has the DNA TGTGCCAGCAGCCCCCGGGATTCGGCAAGAGAGACCCAGTACTTC.

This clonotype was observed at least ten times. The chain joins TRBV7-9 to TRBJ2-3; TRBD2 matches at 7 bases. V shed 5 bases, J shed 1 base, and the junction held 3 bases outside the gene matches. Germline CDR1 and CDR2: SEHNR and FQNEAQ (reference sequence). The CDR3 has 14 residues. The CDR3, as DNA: TGTGCCAGCAGCGGTAGCGGGCGCACAGATACGCAGTATTTT. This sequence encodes CASSGSGRTDTQYF.

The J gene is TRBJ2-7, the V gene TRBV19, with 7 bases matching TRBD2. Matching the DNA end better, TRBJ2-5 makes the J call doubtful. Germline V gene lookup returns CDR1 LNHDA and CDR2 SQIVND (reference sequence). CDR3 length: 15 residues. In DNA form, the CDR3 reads TGTGCCAGTAGTAGGGGGGGAACGAGTGGAGAGACCCAGTACTTC. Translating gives CASSRGGTSGETQYF.

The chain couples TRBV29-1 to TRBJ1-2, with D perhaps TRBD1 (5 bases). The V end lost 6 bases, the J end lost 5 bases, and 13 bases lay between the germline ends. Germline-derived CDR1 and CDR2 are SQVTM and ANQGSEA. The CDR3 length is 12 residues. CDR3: CSVHGTVYGYTF. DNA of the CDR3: TGCAGCGTCCACGGGACGGTTTATGGCTACACCTTC.

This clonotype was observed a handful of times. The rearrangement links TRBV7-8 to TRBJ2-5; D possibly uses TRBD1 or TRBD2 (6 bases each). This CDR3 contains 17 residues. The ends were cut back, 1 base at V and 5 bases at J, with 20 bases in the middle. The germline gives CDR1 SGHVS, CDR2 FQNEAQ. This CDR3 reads CASSLVIRGAVEETQYF. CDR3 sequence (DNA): TGTGCCAGCAGCTTAGTCATTAGGGGGGCAGTGGAGGAGACCCAGTACTTC.

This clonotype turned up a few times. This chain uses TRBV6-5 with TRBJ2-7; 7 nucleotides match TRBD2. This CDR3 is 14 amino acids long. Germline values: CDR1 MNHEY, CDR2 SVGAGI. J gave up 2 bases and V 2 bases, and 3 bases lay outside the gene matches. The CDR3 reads CASSYTGLAYEQYF. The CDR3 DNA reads TGTGCCAGCAGTTACACAGGACTAGCCTACGAGCAGTACTTC.

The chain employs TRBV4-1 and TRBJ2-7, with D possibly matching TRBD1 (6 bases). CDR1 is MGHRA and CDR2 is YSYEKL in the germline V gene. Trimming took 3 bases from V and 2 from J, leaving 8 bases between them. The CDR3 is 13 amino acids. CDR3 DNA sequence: TGCGCCAGCAGCCAGGACAGCCCCTACGAGCAGTACTTC. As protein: CASSQDSPYEQYF.

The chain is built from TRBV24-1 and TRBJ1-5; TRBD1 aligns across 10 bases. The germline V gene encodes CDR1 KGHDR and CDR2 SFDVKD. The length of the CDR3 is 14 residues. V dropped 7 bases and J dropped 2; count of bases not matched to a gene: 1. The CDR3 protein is CATSGQGGNQPQHF. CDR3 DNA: TGTGCCACCAGCGGACAGGGGGGCAATCAGCCCCAGCATTTT.

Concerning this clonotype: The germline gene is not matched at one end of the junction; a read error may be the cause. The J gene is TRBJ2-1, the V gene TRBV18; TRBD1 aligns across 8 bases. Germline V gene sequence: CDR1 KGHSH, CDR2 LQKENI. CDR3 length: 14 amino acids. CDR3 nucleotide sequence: TGTGCCAGCTCACCACCTTACAGGGGGAATGCGCAGTTCTTC. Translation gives CASSPPYRGNAQFF.

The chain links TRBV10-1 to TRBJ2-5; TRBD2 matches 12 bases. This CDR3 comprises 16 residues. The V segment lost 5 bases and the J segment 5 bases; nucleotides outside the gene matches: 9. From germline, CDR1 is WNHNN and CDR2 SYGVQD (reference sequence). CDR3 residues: CASSTGTSGHGETQYF. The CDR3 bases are TGCGCCAGCAGTACTGGGACTAGCGGGCACGGGGAGACCCAGTACTTC.

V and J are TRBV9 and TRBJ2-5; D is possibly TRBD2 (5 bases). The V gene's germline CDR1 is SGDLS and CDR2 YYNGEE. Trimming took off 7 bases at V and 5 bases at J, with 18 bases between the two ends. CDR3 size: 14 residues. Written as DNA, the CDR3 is TGTGCCAGCGGTAAACATGGAGGTTGGGAGACCCAGTACTTC. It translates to CASGKHGGWETQYF.

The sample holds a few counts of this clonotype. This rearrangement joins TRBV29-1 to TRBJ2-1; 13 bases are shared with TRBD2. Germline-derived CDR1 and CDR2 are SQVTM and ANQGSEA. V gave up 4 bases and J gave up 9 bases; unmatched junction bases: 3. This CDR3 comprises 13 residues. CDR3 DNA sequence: TGCAGCGTTGGGACTAGCGGGAGAGGTGAGCAGTTCTTC. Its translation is CSVGTSGRGEQFF.